This T cell receptor (beta chain) was documented in a study of T-cell memory formation after mild COVID-19. In the study overall: Most TCR clusters belonged to a single donor. Whole-study results and caveats: Among clones contracting day 15 to 85, CD4/CD8 was balanced, whereas later expanders leaned CD4+. Memory from before infection featured some responding clones, which suggests cross-reactive memory joined.

The V gene end was trimmed by 3 bases and the J gene end by 4 bases; junction bases not matched to a gene: 6. The CDR3 covers 16 residues. The 5'RACE method, run with constant-segment primers, produced TCR alpha and TCR beta cDNA libraries (carrying sample barcodes and UMIs). TCRdb re-derived calls from the 5' RACE reads in MiXCR, one entry per CDR3 protein. Found here are more than 350,000 distinct CDR3 sequences, under 25% of them singletons; the top ten hold roughly an eighth. This clonotype was detected a few times. As yet, its antigen is unknown. This TCR was recovered from an adult woman who had mild COVID-19 (a few samples of this study predate the infection). Cell type and time point are not known. V and J are TRBV12-3 or TRBV12-4 and TRBJ2-2; TRBD2 matches 9 bases. The specimen was PBMCs or a T cell subset sorted from them (not recorded which). CDR3 nucleotide sequence: TGTGCCAGCAGTTTTAGCGGGAGCTCGGCCACCGGGGAGCTGTTTTTT. Protein: CASSFSGSSATGELFF.